The T cell receptor (beta chain) under discussion was sequenced for a study of technical replicates of blood from several donors. Some clones are missing from TCRdb's copy, which holds only in-frame ones; the method was immunoSEQ multiplex PCR. The sample carries around 72,000 clones, roughly 92% recorded once. The sample comprised PBMCs. This clonotype originated in a human donor in good health. Some clones in this sample may be carry-over from other donors' samples.

CDR3 DNA: TGTGCCAGCACCCCCCTGGGCAGCAGAAACTATGGCTACACCTTC. Translation gives CASTPLGSRNYGYTF. The chain joins TRBV6-6 to TRBJ1-2; D unresolved. This CDR3 spans 15 amino acids. Trimming pared 7 bases from V and 2 bases from J, leaving 17 bases between. CDR1 MNHNY and CDR2 SVGAGI come from the germline V gene (reference sequence).